These 25 T cell receptor beta chains were sequenced from one sample in a study of shared T cell receptors in the human thymus. Assay used: immunoSEQ multiplex PCR; TCRdb lists only in-frame clones, some missing. Among hundreds of thousands of clones listed, 85% to 95% were seen once. Sequenced material: thymocytes. These receptors came from a human donor.

This chain joins TRBV6-1 and TRBJ1-4; a weak D match, TRBD1 (6 bases). Trimming removed 5 bases at V and 7 bases at J, with 17 bases between. This CDR3 is built from 15 residues. The germline V gene encodes CDR1 MNHNS and CDR2 SASEGT. The CDR3 region is CASSNYRTETEKLFF. The CDR3 nucleotides are TGTGCCAGCAGTAACTACCGGACAGAGACTGAAAAACTGTTTTTT.

The gene calls are TRBV18 and TRBJ2-2, with 8 positions matching TRBD2. V dropped 3 bases and J dropped 5; count of bases not matched to a gene: 8. Germline assignment: CDR1 KGHSH and CDR2 LQKENI. This CDR3 is built from 16 residues. This CDR3 is CASSPFTTGGTGELFF. In nucleotides, the CDR3 is TGTGCCAGCTCACCCTTTACTACGGGAGGGACCGGGGAGCTGTTTTTT.

This sequence joins TRBV5-4 and TRBJ2-1; no reliable D call. The CDR3 totals 15 residues. The V gene's germline CDR1 is SGHNT and CDR2 YYREEE (reference sequence). Between the trimmed V and J ends, which lost 2 bases and 0 bases, there was a span of 9 bases. CDR3 coding DNA: TGTGCCAGCAGCTTCCTGTCTAACTCCTACAATGAGCAGTTCTTC. It codes for CASSFLSNSYNEQFF.

The J gene is TRBJ1-1, the V gene TRBV7-8; 9 bases line up with TRBD1. The CDR3 covers 15 residues. Unmatched junction bases numbered 8, after V lost 5 bases and J lost 4 bases. Germline V gene lookup returns CDR1 SGHVS and CDR2 FQNEAQ. In DNA, the CDR3 is TGTGCCAGCAGCATAAGACAGGGGGTGGTCACTGAAGCTTTCTTT. Protein: CASSIRQGVVTEAFF.

The chain employs TRBV19 and TRBJ2-5, with 8 bases identical to TRBD1. The CDR3 consists of 16 residues. Germline loops: CDR1 LNHDA, CDR2 SQIVND (reference sequence). Trimming took 2 bases from V and 0 from J; bases not matched to a gene: 5. The CDR3 protein is CASSIRRQGHQETQYF. The CDR3 region has the DNA TGTGCCAGTAGTATAAGGCGACAGGGGCACCAAGAGACCCAGTACTTC.

The CDR3 loop reads CASSPSPGQRLADLSPDTQYF. Here the CDR3 DNA reads TGTGCCAGCTCACCGTCACCGGGACAGAGACTAGCGGACCTGTCTCCAGATACGCAGTATTTT. The chain recombines TRBV18 with TRBJ2-3; 9 bases agree with TRBD2. The CDR3 loop spans 21 amino acids. Germline loops: CDR1 KGHSH, CDR2 LQKENI. The trim removed 3 bases at V and 4 bases at J, leaving 23 bases unmatched. Looking up the rest from reference TRBV18 and TRBJ2-3 gives the full variable domain: NAGVMQNPRHLVRRRGQEARLRCSPMKGHSHVYWYRQLPEEGLKFMVYLQKENIIDESGMPKERFSAEFPKEGPSILRIQQVVRGDSAAYFCASSPSPGQRLADLSPDTQYFGPGTRLTVL.

The V gene is TRBV5-5, the J gene TRBJ1-1; 8 bases are a match to TRBD1. The CDR3 runs to 16 residues. Germline CDR1 reads SGHKS; CDR2 reads YYEKEE (reference sequence). The V and J ends lost 7 bases and 4 bases, in that order; junction bases with no gene match: 15. CDR3 DNA sequence: TGTGCCAGCGCCCCAGAATCAGGGGGCAGGTGCACTGAAGCTTTCTTT. Protein: CASAPESGGRCTEAFF.

This chain joins TRBV27 and TRBJ2-3; D gene uncertain. Germline V CDR1 and CDR2: MNHEY, SMNVEV (reference sequence). The CDR3 sequence is 14 residues long. V was trimmed by 2 bases and J by 4 bases, leaving 10 bases between them. DNA of the CDR3: TGTGCCAGCAGTTTAACGGGTTCGCCAGATACGCAGTATTTT. Translating it yields CASSLTGSPDTQYF.

This clone was recorded only once. CDR3 DNA sequence: TGTGCCAGCAGCTTATGGGCTAGCTACACAGATACGCAGTATTTT. Translated, it gives CASSLWASYTDTQYF. The chain couples TRBV11-2 to TRBJ2-3; D possibly corresponds to TRBD2 (5 bases). The ends were cut back, 2 bases at V and 2 bases at J, with 11 bases in the middle. Germline V gene data show CDR1 as SGHAT and CDR2 as FQNNGV. CDR3 length: 15 residues.

The rearrangement links TRBV20-1 to TRBJ2-3, with D uncertain. The germline V and J ends were trimmed by 7 bases and 9 bases, with 5 bases remaining between them. The CDR3 length is 8 residues. From germline, CDR1 is DFQATT and CDR2 SNEGSKA (reference sequence). The CDR3 is CSGPTQYF. CDR3 sequence (DNA): TGCAGTGGCCCGACGCAGTATTTT.

V is TRBV27 and J is TRBJ1-3; D not certain. The CDR3 runs to 14 residues. With 5 bases removed from V and 0 bases from J, the gap between germline ends came to 8 bases. The germline V gene has CDR1 MNHEY and CDR2 SMNVEV (reference sequence). The CDR3: CASSARSSGNTIYF. The CDR3 region has the DNA TGTGCCAGCAGTGCGCGAAGCTCTGGAAACACCATATATTTT.

The chain carries TRBV27 and TRBJ2-7; a weak D match, TRBD2 (5 bases). V was clipped by 6 bases and J by 3 bases, with 18 bases between them. This CDR3 has 15 amino acids. Germline loops: CDR1 MNHEY, CDR2 SMNVEV (reference sequence). The CDR3 nucleotides read TGTGCCAGCAGAATACGGGGATGGACCCTCTACGAGCAGTACTTC. Translation gives CASRIRGWTLYEQYF.

This chain uses TRBV12-5 with TRBJ1-1, with D tentatively TRBD1 (6 bases). The CDR3 runs 16 residues. V shed 0 bases and J shed 1 base, with 12 bases lying between them. Germline V gene data show CDR1 as LGHNT and CDR2 as FRNRAP. The DNA of the CDR3 is TGTGCTAGTGGTTTGGTAGAAGGGACACGGAACACTGAAGCTTTCTTT. Its translation: CASGLVEGTRNTEAFF.

This chain links TRBV28 with TRBJ1-4; 8 bases are a match to TRBD1. Germline CDR1 MDHEN, CDR2 SYDVKM. This CDR3 has 16 residues. V was pared by 4 bases and J by 8 bases, with 12 bases of the junction left unmatched. In nucleotides, the CDR3 is TGTGCCAGCAGTTCGACCCTGGACAGGGCCCGGGAAAAACTGTTTTTT. It specifies CASSSTLDRAREKLFF.

The rearrangement links TRBV18 to TRBJ2-7; 8 nucleotides align to TRBD2. The V and J ends lost 1 base and 7 bases, in that order; junction bases with no gene match: 12. Germline CDR1 is KGHSH and CDR2 is LQKENI. This CDR3 has 16 residues. The CDR3, as DNA: TGTGCCAGCTCACCACTACGTTTTACTAGCGGTGGGGAGCAGTACTTC. It codes for CASSPLRFTSGGEQYF. Full variable domain (outside the CDR3, taken from reference TRBV18 and TRBJ2-7): NAGVMQNPRHLVRRRGQEARLRCSPMKGHSHVYWYRQLPEEGLKFMVYLQKENIIDESGMPKERFSAEFPKEGPSILRIQQVVRGDSAAYFCASSPLRFTSGGEQYFGPGTRLTVT.

V and J are TRBV19 and TRBJ2-1, with D unclear. CDR3 length equals 14 residues. Germline lookup yields CDR1 LNHDA and CDR2 SQIVND (reference sequence). V was clipped by 7 bases and J by 7 bases, with 17 bases between them. The DNA for the CDR3 is TGTGCCAGTACGGACGGCCCCGGTAGGAATGAGCAGTTCTTC. Translation: CASTDGPGRNEQFF.

The chain carries TRBV11-2 and TRBJ1-3, with 8 bases aligning to TRBD1. The CDR3 sequence is 15 residues long. After removal of 6 bases from V and 2 bases from J, the junction contained 6 bases not matched to a gene. Germline V gene data show CDR1 as SGHAT and CDR2 as FQNNGV. CDR3 residues: CASRAGGETGNTIYF. CDR3 nucleotide sequence: TGTGCCAGCAGAGCAGGGGGCGAAACTGGAAACACCATATATTTT.

The rearrangement uses TRBV7-2 and TRBJ2-7; perhaps TRBD1 as D (8 bases). The V end lost 0 bases, the J end lost 3 bases, and 12 bases lay between the germline ends. CDR3 size: 15 residues. CDR1 and CDR2 from the germline V gene are SGHTA and FQGNSA. DNA of the CDR3: TGTGCCAGCAGCTTAGCGGGGGGGACAGGCTACGAGCAGTACTTC. It codes for CASSLAGGTGYEQYF.

This chain connects TRBV12-2 to TRBJ2-5; TRBD2, the table's D call, lacks a check against the DNA. TRBV12-2 is labeled a pseudogene. CDR3 length: 21 residues. This CDR3 is CASRSPHTLGLEGCGQETQYF. CDR3 coding DNA: TGTGCAAGTCGCTCCCCTCACACCTTGGGACTAGAAGGTTGCGGGCAAGAGACCCAGTACTTC.

The rearrangement links TRBV18 to TRBJ2-5; 9 positions agree with TRBD2. Germline-derived CDR1 and CDR2 are KGHSH and LQKENI. V gave up 2 bases and J gave up 4 bases; unmatched junction bases: 20. The CDR3 covers 20 residues. The CDR3 is CASSPGKRLAGSVQGETQYF. DNA of the CDR3: TGTGCCAGCTCACCAGGGAAGCGGCTAGCGGGATCGGTCCAGGGAGAGACCCAGTACTTC.

V usage is TRBV27 and J usage is TRBJ1-1, with D perhaps TRBD1 (5 bases). CDR3 length: 19 residues. Germline V gene data show CDR1 as MNHEY and CDR2 as SMNVEV (reference sequence). V shed 6 bases and J shed 3 bases, with 29 bases lying between them. CDR3 nucleotides: TGTGCCAGCAGACCAACGGTCAGGGAAGCCCTAAAGGAGCACACTGAAGCTTTCTTT. It specifies CASRPTVREALKEHTEAFF.

The CDR3 bases are TGTGCCTGGAGTGTATTGGAGTACGAGCAGTACTTC. Its translation: CAWSVLEYEQYF. V is TRBV30 and J is TRBJ2-7; D is unclear. Germline-derived CDR1 and CDR2 are GTSNPN and SVGIG (reference sequence). The CDR3 extends over 12 amino acids. Trimming took 0 bases from V and 4 from J, leaving 7 bases between them. Filled out from reference TRBV30 and TRBJ2-7, the complete variable domain reads SQTIHQWPATLVQPVGSPLSLECTVEGTSNPNLYWYRQAAGRGLQLLFYSVGIGQISSEVPQNLSASRPQDRQFILSSKKLLLSDSGFYLCAWSVLEYEQYFGPGTRLTVT.

The rearrangement uses TRBV18 and TRBJ1-2; the D gene is possibly TRBD1 (5 bases). Germline lookup yields CDR1 KGHSH and CDR2 LQKENI. V gave up 3 bases and J gave up 7 bases, with 24 bases separating them. The CDR3 covers 17 residues. This chain's CDR3 is CASSPEPDMGVFRGYTF. CDR3 DNA sequence: TGTGCCAGCTCACCGGAACCCGACATGGGGGTTTTTCGTGGCTACACCTTC.

The chain is built from TRBV7-8 and TRBJ2-7, with 9 bases lining up with TRBD1. Germline values: CDR1 SGHVS, CDR2 FQNEAQ. V was pared by 1 base and J by 4 bases, with 11 bases of the junction left unmatched. The CDR3 consists of 17 residues. The CDR3 coding sequence is TGTGCCAGCAGCTTAGGTTTGACAGGGGGATTGAGGTACGAGCAGTACTTC. Translated: CASSLGLTGGLRYEQYF.

The genes are TRBV2 and TRBJ1-3; D remains ambiguous. Germline V gene lookup returns CDR1 SNHLY and CDR2 FYNNEI. The CDR3 is made up of 18 amino acids. V shed 6 bases and J shed 0 bases, with 21 bases lying between them. The CDR3 is CASRLGLDGSSSGNTIYF. The CDR3 coding sequence is TGTGCCAGCAGATTAGGGCTGGACGGGTCTAGCTCTGGAAACACCATATATTTT.